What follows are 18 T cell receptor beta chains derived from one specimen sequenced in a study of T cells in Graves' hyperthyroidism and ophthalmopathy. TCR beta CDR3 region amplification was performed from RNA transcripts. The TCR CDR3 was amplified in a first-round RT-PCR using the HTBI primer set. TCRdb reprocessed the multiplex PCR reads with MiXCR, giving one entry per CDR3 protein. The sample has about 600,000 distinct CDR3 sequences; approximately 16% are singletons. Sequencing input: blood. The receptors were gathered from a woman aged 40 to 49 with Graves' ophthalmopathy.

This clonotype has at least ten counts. CDR3: CASTTTEDNEQFF. The CDR3 coding sequence is TGTGCCAGCACCACGACAGAAGACAATGAGCAGTTCTTC. The J gene is TRBJ2-1, the V gene TRBV12-3 or TRBV12-4; D is perhaps TRBD1 (5 bases). The V end was cut by 7 bases, the J end by 5 bases, with 12 bases between. There are 13 residues in the CDR3.

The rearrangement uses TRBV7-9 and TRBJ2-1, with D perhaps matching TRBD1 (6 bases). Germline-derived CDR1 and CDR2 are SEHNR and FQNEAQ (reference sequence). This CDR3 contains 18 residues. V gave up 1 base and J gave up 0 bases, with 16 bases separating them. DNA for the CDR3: TGTGCCAGCAGCTTAGTGGTTCTACGGGACACCTCCTACAATGAGCAGTTCTTC. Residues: CASSLVVLRDTSYNEQFF.

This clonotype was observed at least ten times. CDR3 in DNA: TGTGCCACCAGTGACCCGGGACCACCAGATACGCAGTATTTT. Its translation: CATSDPGPPDTQYF. The rearrangement joins TRBV24-1 to TRBJ2-3, with D perhaps TRBD1 or TRBD2 (5 bases each). Germline CDR1 KGHDR, CDR2 SFDVKD. CDR3 length: 14 residues. Trimming took off 4 bases at V and 4 bases at J, with 11 bases between the two ends.

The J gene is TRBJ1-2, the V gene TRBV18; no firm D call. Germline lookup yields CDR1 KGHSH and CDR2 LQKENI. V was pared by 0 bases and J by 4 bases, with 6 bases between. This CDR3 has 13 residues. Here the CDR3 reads CASSPPTRYGYTF. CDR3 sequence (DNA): TGTGCCAGCTCACCACCTACCCGCTATGGCTACACCTTC.

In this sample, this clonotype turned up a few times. Written as DNA, the CDR3 is TGTGCCAGCAGCCCCCGAGGGTTGACAGGTGGCTACACCTTC. Translation gives CASSPRGLTGGYTF. J is TRBJ1-2 and V is TRBV28; possible D gene TRBD1, 6 bases. Germline values: CDR1 MDHEN, CDR2 SYDVKM. This CDR3 contains 14 residues. Trimming removed 6 bases at V and 7 bases at J, with 18 bases between.

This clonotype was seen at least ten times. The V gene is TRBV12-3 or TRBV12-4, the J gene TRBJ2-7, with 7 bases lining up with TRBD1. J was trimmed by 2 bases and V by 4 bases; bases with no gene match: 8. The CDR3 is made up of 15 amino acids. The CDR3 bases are TGTGCCAGCAGTTCGAATTCCGGGACAGCCTACGAGCAGTACTTC. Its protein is CASSSNSGTAYEQYF.

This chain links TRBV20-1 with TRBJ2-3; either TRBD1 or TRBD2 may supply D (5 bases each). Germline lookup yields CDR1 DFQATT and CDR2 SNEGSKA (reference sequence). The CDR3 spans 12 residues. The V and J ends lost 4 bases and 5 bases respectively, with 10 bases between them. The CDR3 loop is CSATGTGDTQYF. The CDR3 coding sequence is TGCAGTGCTACTGGGACGGGAGATACGCAGTATTTT.

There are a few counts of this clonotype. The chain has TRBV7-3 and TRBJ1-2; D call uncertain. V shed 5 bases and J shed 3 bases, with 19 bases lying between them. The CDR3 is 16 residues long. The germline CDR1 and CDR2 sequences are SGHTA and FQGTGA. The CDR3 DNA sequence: TGTGCCAGCAGCCCTGGGAGGGCACTTCTAGACTATGGCTACACCTTC. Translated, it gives CASSPGRALLDYGYTF.

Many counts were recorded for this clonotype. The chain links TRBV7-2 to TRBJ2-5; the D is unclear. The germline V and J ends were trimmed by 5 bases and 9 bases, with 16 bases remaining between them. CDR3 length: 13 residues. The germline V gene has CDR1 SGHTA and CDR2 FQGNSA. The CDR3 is CASSLHRYDAQYF. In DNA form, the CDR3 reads TGTGCCAGCAGCCTACACCGGTACGATGCCCAGTACTTC.

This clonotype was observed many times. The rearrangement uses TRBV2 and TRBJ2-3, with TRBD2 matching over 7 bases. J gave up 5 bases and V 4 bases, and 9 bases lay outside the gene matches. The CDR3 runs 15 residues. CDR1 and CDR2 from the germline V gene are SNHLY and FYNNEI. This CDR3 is CASSVLGRRIDTQYF. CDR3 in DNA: TGTGCCAGCAGTGTTCTCGGGAGGAGGATAGATACGCAGTATTTT.

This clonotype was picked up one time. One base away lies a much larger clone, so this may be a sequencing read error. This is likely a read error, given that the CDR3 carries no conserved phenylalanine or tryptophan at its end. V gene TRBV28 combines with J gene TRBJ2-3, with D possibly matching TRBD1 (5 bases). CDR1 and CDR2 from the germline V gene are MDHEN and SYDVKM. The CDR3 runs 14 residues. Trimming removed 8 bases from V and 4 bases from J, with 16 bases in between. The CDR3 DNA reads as TGTGCCAGCCGGTTAAGGGGATGGGCAGATACGCAGTATTCT. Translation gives CASRLRGWADTQYS.

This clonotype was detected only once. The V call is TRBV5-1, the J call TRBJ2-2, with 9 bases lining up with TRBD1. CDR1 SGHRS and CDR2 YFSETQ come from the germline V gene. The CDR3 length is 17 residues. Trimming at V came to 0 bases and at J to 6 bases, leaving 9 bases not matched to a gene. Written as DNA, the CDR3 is TGCGCCAGCAGCTTGGTTTGTCGGACAGGGGTTTCCGGGGAGCTGTTTTTT. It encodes CASSLVCRTGVSGELFF.

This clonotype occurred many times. This chain's CDR3 is CASSYSRHIAPQFF. As DNA, the CDR3 is TGTGCCAGCAGTTACTCGCGGCATATAGCACCCCAGTTCTTC. The V and J genes are TRBV6-6 and TRBJ2-1, with D unresolved. Germline CDR1 and CDR2: MNHNY and SVGAGI (reference sequence). This CDR3 has 14 residues. Deletions cut 0 bases from V and 13 bases from J, with 16 bases between.

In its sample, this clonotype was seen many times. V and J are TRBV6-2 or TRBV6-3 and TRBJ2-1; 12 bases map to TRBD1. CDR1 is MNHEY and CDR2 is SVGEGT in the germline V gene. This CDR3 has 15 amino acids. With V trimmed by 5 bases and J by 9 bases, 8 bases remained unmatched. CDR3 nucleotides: TGTGCCAGCAGTACCCGGGACAGGGGGCGGGGTGAGCAGTTCTTC. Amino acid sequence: CASSTRDRGRGEQFF.

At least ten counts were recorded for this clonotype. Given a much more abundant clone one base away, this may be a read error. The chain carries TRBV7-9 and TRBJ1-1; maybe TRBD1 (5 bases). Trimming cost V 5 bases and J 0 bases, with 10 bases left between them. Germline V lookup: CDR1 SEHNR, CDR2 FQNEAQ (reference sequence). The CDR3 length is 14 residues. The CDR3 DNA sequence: TGTGCCAGCAGCCCTATGACAGTGAACACTGAAGCTTTCTTT. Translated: CASSPMTVNTEAFF.

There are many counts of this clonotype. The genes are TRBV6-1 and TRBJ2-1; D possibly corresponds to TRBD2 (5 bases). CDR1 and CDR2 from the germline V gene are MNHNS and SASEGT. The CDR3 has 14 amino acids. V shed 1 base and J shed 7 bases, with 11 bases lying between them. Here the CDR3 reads CASSEVGVDNEQFF. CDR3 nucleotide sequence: TGTGCCAGCAGTGAAGTGGGAGTTGATAATGAGCAGTTCTTC.

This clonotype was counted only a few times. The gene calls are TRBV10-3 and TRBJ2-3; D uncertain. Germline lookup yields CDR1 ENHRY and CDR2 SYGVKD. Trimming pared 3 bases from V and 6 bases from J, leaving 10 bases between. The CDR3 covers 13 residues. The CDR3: CAISEVGKDTQYF. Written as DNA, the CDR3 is TGTGCCATCAGTGAAGTGGGAAAGGATACGCAGTATTTT.

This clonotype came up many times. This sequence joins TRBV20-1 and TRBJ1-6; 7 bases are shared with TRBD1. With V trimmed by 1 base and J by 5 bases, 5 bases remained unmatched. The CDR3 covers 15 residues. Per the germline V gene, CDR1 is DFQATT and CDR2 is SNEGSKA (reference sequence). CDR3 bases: TGCAGTGCTAGAGTTTGGGACAGAAATAATTCACCCCTCCACTTT. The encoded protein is CSARVWDRNNSPLHF.